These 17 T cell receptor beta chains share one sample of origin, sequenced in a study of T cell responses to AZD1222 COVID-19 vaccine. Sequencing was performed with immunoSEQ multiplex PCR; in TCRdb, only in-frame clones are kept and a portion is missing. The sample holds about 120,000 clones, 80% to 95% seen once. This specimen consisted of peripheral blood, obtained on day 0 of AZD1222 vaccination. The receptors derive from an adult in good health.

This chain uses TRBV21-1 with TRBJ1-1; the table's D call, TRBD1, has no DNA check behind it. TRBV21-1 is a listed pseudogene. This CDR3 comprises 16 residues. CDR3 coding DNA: TGTGCCAGCAGCAAACCGAGGGGGTTGGATGACACTGAAGCTTTCTTT. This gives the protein CASSKPRGLDDTEAFF.

In nucleotides, the CDR3 is TGCGCCAGCAGCCAGACAGACCGCGAGACTACCACTACGCAGTATTTT. Amino acid sequence: CASSQTDRETTTTQYF. This rearrangement joins TRBV4-1 to TRBJ2-3; D possibly matches TRBD1 or TRBD2 (5 bases each). The ends were cut back, 3 bases at V and 8 bases at J, with 21 bases in the middle. This CDR3 is built from 16 residues. Germline loops: CDR1 MGHRA, CDR2 YSYEKL.

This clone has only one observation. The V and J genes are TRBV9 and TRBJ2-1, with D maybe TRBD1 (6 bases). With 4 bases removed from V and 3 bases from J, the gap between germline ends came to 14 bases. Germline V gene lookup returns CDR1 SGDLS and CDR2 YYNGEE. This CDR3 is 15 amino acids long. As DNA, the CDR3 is TGTGCCAGCAGCTTTCCGGGACACGGCTACAATGAGCAGTTCTTC. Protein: CASSFPGHGYNEQFF.

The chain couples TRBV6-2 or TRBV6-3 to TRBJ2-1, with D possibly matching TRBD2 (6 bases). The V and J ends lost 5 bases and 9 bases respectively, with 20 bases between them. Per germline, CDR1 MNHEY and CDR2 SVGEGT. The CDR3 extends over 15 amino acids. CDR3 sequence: CASSGVVSGPAEQFF. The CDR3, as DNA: TGTGCCAGCAGTGGGGTGGTTAGCGGACCTGCTGAGCAGTTCTTC.

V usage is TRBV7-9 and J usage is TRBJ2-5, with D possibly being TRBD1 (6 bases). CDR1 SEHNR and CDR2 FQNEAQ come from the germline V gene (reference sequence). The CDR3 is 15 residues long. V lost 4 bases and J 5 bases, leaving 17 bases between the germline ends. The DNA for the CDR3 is TGTGCCAGCAGCTCCAAAGGGGGAGTGTGGGAGACCCAGTACTTC. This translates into CASSSKGGVWETQYF.

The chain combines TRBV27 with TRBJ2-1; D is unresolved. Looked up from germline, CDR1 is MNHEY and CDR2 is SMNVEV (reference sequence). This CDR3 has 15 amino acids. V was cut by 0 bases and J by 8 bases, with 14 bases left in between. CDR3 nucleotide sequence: TGTGCCAGCAGTTTATCCACACCGGAAGATCATGAGCAGTTCTTC. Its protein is CASSLSTPEDHEQFF.

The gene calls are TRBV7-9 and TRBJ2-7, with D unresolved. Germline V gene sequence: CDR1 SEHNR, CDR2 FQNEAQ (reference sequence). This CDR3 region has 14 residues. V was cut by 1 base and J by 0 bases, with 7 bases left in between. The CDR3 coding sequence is TGTGCCAGCAGCTTAGAGGCAGTCTCCTACGAGCAGTACTTC. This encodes CASSLEAVSYEQYF.

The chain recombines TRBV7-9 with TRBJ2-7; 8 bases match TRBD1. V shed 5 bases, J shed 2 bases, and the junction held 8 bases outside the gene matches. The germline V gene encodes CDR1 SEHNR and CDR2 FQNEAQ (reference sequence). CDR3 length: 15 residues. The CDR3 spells CASSGYDRGTYEQYF. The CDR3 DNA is TGTGCCAGCAGCGGTTACGACAGGGGAACCTACGAGCAGTACTTC.

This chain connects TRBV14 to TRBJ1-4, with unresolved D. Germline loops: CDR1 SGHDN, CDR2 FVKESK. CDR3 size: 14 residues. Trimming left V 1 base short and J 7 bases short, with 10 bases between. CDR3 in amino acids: CASSQVIGSEKLFF. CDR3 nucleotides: TGTGCCAGCAGCCAAGTTATAGGGAGTGAAAAACTGTTTTTT.

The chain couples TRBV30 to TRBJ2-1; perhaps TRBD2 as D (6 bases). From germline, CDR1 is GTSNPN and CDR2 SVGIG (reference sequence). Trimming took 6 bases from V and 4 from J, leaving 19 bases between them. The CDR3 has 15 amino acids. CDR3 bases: TGTGCCTGCCACCACTTAGCGGACATATACAATGAGCAGTTCTTC. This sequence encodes CACHHLADIYNEQFF.

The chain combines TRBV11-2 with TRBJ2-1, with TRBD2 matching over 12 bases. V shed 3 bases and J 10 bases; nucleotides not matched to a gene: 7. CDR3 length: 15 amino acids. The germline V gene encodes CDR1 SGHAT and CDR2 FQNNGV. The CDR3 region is CASSFTLAGGAEQFF. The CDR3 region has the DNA TGTGCCAGCAGCTTCACTCTAGCGGGGGGGGCAGAGCAGTTCTTC.

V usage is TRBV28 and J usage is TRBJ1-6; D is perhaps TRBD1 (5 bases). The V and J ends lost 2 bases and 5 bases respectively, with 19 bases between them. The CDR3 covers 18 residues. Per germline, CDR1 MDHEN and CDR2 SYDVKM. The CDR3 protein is CASSLRGTPGSHNSPLHF. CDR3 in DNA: TGTGCCAGCAGTTTACGCGGGACTCCGGGTTCCCATAATTCACCCCTCCACTTT.

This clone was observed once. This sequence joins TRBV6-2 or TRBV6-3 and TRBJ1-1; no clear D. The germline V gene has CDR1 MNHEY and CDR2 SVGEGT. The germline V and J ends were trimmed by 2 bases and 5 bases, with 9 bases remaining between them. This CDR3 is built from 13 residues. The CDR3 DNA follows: TGTGCCAGCAGTTACAGGGCAGAGACTGAAGCTTTCTTT. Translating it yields CASSYRAETEAFF.

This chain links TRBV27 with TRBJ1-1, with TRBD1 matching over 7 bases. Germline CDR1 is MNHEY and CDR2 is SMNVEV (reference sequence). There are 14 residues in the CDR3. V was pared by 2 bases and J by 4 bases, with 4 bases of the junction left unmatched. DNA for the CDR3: TGTGCCAGCAGTTTAACAGGGGTGTTCACTGAAGCTTTCTTT. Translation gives CASSLTGVFTEAFF.

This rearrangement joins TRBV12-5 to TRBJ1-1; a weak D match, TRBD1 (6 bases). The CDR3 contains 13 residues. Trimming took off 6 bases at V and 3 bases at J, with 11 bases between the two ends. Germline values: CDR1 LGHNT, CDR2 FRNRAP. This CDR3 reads CASGQGTYTEAFF. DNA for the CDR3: TGTGCTAGTGGGCAGGGGACTTACACTGAAGCTTTCTTT.

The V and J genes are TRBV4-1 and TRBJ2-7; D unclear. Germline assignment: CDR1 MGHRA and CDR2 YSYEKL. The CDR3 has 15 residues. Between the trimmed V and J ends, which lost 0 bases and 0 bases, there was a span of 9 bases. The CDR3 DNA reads TGCGCCAGCAGCCAAGAGGGATACCCCTCCTACGAGCAGTACTTC. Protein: CASSQEGYPSYEQYF.

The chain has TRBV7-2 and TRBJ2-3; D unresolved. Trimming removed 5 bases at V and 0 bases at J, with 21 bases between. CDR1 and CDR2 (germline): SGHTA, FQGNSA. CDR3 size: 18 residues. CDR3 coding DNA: TGTGCCAGCAGCCAACAACCCTTGACACAGACTAGCACAGATACGCAGTATTTT. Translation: CASSQQPLTQTSTDTQYF. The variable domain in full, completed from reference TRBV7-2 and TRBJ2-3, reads GAGVSQSPSNKVTEKGKDVELRCDPISGHTALYWYRQSLGQGLEFLIYFQGNSAPDKSGLPSDRFSAERTGGSVSTLTIQRTQQEDSAVYLCASSQQPLTQTSTDTQYFGPGTRLTVL.